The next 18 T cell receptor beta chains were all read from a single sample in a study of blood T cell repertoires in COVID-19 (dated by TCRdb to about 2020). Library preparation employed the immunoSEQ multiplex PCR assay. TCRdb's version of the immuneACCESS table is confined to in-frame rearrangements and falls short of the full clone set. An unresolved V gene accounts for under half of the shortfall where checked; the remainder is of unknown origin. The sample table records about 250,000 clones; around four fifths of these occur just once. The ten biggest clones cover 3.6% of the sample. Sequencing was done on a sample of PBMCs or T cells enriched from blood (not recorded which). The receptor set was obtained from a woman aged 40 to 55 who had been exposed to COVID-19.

CDR3 loop: CASTPRGGATEAFF. CDR3 coding DNA: TGTGCCAGCACCCCGAGAGGGGGCGCGACTGAAGCTTTCTTT. This chain links TRBV6-5 with TRBJ1-1, with 7 bases identical to TRBD1. Germline V gives CDR1 MNHEY, CDR2 SVGAGI. This CDR3 has 14 amino acids. With 7 bases clipped from V and 5 bases from J, the junction kept 10 bases outside the gene matches.

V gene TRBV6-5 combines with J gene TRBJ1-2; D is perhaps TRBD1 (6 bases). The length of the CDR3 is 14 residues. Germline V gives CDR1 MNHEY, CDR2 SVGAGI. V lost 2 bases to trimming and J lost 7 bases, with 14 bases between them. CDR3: CASSYEGGGRGYTF. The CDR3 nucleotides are TGTGCCAGCAGTTACGAGGGGGGGGGCCGTGGCTACACCTTC.

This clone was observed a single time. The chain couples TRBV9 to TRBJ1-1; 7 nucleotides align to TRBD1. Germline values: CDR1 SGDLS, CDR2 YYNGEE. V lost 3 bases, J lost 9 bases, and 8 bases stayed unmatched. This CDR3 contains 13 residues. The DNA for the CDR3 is TGTGCCAGCAGCGAGGGGGCAGGGGGACAAGCTTTCTTT. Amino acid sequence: CASSEGAGGQAFF.

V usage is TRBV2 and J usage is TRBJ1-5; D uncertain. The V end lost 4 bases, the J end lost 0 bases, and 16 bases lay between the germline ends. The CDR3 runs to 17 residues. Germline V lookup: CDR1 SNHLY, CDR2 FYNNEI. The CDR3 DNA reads TGTGCCAGCAGTGGGCCCCCGGGTCCTTATAGCAATCAGCCCCAGCATTTT. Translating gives CASSGPPGPYSNQPQHF.

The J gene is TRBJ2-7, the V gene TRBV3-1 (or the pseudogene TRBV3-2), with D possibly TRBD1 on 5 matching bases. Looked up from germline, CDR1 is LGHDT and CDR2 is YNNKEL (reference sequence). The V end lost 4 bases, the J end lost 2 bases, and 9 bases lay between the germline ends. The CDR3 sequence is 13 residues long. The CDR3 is CASSLRAPYEQYF. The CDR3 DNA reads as TGTGCCAGCAGCCTCAGGGCGCCCTACGAGCAGTACTTC.

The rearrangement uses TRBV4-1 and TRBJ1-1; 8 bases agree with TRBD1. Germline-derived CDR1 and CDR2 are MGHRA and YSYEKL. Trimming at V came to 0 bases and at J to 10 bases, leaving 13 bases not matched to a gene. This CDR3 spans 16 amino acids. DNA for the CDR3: TGCGCCAGCAGCCAAGAGCAGGGGGCAATTAATAGAGGAGCTTTCTTT. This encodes CASSQEQGAINRGAFF.

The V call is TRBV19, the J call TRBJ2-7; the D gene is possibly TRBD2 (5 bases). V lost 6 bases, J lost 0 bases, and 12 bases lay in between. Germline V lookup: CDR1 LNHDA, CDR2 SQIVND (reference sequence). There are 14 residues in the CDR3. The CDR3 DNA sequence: TGTGCCAGTAGCCCTCTGGGGAGCTCCTACGAGCAGTACTTC. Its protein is CASSPLGSSYEQYF.

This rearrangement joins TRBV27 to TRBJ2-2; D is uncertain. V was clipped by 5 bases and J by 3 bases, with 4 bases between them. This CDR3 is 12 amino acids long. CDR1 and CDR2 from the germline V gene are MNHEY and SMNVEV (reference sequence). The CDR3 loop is CASSQYTGELFF. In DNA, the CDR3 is TGTGCCAGCAGTCAGTACACCGGGGAGCTGTTTTTT.

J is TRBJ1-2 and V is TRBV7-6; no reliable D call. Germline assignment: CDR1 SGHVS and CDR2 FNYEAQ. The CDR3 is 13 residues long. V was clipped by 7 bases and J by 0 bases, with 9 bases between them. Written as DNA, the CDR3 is TGTGCCAGCACCCCTAGCCCTAACTATGGCTACACCTTC. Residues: CASTPSPNYGYTF. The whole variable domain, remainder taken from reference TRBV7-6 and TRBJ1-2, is GAGVSQSPRYKVTKRGQDVALRCDPISGHVSLYWYRQALGQGPEFLTYFNYEAQQDKSGLPNDRFSAERPEGSISTLTIQRTEQRDSAMYRCASTPSPNYGYTFGSGTRLTVV.

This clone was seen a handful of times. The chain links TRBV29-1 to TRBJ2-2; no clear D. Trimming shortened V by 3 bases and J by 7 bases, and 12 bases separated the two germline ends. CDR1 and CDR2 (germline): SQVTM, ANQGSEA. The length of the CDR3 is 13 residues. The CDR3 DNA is TGCAGCGTTGATAAGTCGGGTGGCGGGGAGCTGTTTTTT. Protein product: CSVDKSGGGELFF.

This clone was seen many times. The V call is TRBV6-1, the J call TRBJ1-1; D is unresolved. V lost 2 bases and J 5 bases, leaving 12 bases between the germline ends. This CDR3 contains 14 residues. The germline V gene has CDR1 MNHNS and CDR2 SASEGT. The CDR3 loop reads CASSETPGWTEAFF. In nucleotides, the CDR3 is TGTGCCAGCAGTGAAACTCCCGGGTGGACTGAAGCTTTCTTT.

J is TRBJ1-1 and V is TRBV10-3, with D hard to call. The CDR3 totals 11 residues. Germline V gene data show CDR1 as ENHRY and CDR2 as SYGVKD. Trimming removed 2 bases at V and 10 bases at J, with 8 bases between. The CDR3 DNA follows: TGTGCCATCAGTGAGCCCCCCGTAGCTTTCTTT. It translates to CAISEPPVAFF.

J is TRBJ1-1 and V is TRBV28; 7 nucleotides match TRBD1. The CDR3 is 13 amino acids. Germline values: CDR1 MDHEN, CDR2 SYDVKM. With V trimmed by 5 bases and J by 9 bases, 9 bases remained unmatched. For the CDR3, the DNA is TGTGCCAGCAGTGATGGGACAGTGCTTAAAGCTTTCTTT. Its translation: CASSDGTVLKAFF.

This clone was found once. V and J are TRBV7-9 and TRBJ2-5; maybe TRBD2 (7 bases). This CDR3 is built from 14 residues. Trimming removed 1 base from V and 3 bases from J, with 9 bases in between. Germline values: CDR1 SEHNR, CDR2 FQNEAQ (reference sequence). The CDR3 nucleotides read TGTGCCAGCAGCTTAGGCGGGGGCAAAGAGACCCAGTACTTC. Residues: CASSLGGGKETQYF.

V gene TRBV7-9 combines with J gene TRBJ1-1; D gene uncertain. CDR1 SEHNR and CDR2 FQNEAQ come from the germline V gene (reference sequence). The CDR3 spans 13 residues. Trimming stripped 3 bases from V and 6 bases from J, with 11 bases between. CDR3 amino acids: CASSFMALPEAFF. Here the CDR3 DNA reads TGTGCCAGCAGCTTCATGGCCCTCCCTGAAGCTTTCTTT.

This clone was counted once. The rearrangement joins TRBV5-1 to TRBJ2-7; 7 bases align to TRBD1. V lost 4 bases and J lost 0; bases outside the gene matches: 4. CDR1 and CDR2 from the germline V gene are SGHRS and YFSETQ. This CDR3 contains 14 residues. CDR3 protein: CASSRDRSSYEQYF. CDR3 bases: TGCGCCAGCAGCCGGGACAGAAGCTCCTACGAGCAGTACTTC. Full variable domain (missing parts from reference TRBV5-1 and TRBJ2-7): KAGVTQTPRYLIKTRGQQVTLSCSPISGHRSVSWYQQTPGQGLQFLFEYFSETQRNKGNFPGRFSGRQFSNSRSEMNVSTLELGDSALYLCASSRDRSSYEQYFGPGTRLTVT.

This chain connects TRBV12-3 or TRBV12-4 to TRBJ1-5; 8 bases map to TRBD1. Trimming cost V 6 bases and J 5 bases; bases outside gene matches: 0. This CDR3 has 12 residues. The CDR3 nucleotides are TGTGCCAGCAGGACAGGGGATCAGCCCCAGCATTTT. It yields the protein CASRTGDQPQHF.

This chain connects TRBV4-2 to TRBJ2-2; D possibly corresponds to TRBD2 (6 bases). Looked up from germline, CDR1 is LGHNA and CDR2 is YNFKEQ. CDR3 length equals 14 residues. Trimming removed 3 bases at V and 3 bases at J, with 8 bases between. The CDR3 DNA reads TGTGCCAGCAGCCAGGCTAGCGACACCGGGGAGCTGTTTTTT. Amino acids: CASSQASDTGELFF.